This T cell receptor beta chain was found in a study of T cells in Graves' hyperthyroidism and ophthalmopathy. Notes on the study in general: Also found in blood were most expanded thyroid clonotypes above 0.001. The model anticipated ophthalmopathy a median about six months pre-onset.

Points on this clonotype: Its specificity is unknown.

The CDR3 loop spans 16 amino acids. The trim removed 2 bases at V and 1 base at J, leaving 6 bases unmatched. Germline V gene lookup returns CDR1 SGHNT and CDR2 YYREEE (reference sequence). Authors of the study amplified TCR beta CDR3 regions from RNA transcripts. First-round RT-PCR with HTBI primers amplified the TCR CDR3 region. TCRdb re-called the multiplex PCR reads through MiXCR, storing one row per CDR3 protein. The top ten hold 44% of the sample, which has a few hundred thousand distinct CDR3 sequences, about 46% seen once. Uncontrolled infection, other autoimmune disease, pregnancy or lactation disqualified patients from enrolment.

The chain uses TRBV5-4 and TRBJ2-7; TRBD1 matches 10 bases. The receptor comes from an adult woman with Graves' disease, either hyperthyroidism or ophthalmopathy (not recorded which). Sequencing was done on a sample of peripheral blood or thyroid tissue (not recorded which). In nucleotides, the CDR3 is TGTGCCAGCAGCTTAGGCGGACAGGGGGTTTCCTACGAGCAGTACTTC. Amino acid sequence: CASSLGGQGVSYEQYF.